This TCR beta chain is from a study of T cell changes during pregnancy in multiple sclerosis. Measured with immunoSEQ multiplex PCR; TCRdb has only the in-frame clones, and not every one. Here the sample spans 40,000 to 45,000 clones, about 88% being singletons. Sequences were derived from CD4+ T cells from peripheral blood mononuclear cells, sampled in the first trimester of pregnancy. The receptor was isolated from a female donor with multiple sclerosis, enrolled in a pregnancy study.

CDR3 loop: CASSSPQLGTQYF. The CDR3 DNA follows: TGTGCCAGCAGCTCCCCTCAGCTAGGTACGCAGTATTTT. J is TRBJ2-3 and V is TRBV5-4; D unclear. CDR3 length: 13 amino acids. Germline CDR1 is SGHNT and CDR2 is YYREEE (reference sequence). The V end was cut by 3 bases, the J end by 8 bases, with 13 bases between.